These 23 T cell receptor beta chains share one sample of origin, sequenced in a study of T cell changes during pregnancy in multiple sclerosis. Using immunoSEQ multiplex PCR, the repertoire was profiled, and TCRdb retains in-frame clones only, with some absent. The sample records approximately 31,000 clones, under 95% being singletons. The sequences come from CD4+ T cells from peripheral blood mononuclear cells, collected in the second trimester of pregnancy. The receptor source for this set is a female donor in good health, enrolled as a control in a pregnancy study.

This clone appeared a single time. The genes are TRBV6-6 and TRBJ2-7; 8 nucleotides line up with TRBD1. Germline V CDR1 and CDR2: MNHNY, SVGAGI (reference sequence). This CDR3 contains 16 residues. V lost 0 bases to trimming and J lost 2 bases; unmatched junction nucleotides: 6. In nucleotides, the CDR3 is TGTGCCAGCAGTTACTCGGCAGGGGGCTACACCTACGAGCAGTACTTC. Translation: CASSYSAGGYTYEQYF.

The CDR3 bases are TGCGCCAGCAGACCGATGGGACTAGCGGGGGACAATGAGCAGTTCTTC. This codes for CASRPMGLAGDNEQFF. The chain recombines TRBV10-2 with TRBJ2-1; 14 nucleotides align to TRBD2. With 6 bases clipped from V and 5 bases from J, the junction kept 6 bases outside the gene matches. The CDR3 sequence is 16 residues long. CDR1 and CDR2 from the germline V gene are WSHSY and SAAADI.

The rearrangement links TRBV18 to TRBJ1-1; 8 nucleotides line up with TRBD1. The CDR3 consists of 13 residues. With V trimmed by 3 bases and J by 5 bases, 2 bases remained unmatched. Germline V gene data show CDR1 as KGHSH and CDR2 as LQKENI. The CDR3 sequence is CASSPGTGTEAFF. The CDR3 DNA follows: TGTGCCAGCTCACCGGGGACAGGAACTGAAGCTTTCTTT.

V usage is TRBV21-1 and J usage is TRBJ1-2; the table's D call, TRBD1, has no DNA check behind it. TRBV21-1 is reported as a pseudogene. This CDR3 comprises 17 residues. The CDR3 here is CASSILIGQGFNYGYTF. In DNA form, the CDR3 reads TGTGCCAGCAGCATTTTGATAGGACAGGGATTTAACTATGGCTACACCTTC.

V and J are TRBV18 and TRBJ1-3; 9 nucleotides line up with TRBD1. The CDR3 has 17 amino acids. Germline V gives CDR1 KGHSH, CDR2 LQKENI. V trimming: 3 bases; J trimming: 3 bases; junction bases outside the gene matches: 9. The chain's CDR3 is CASSPILQGASGNTIYF. The CDR3 bases are TGTGCCAGCTCACCCATACTACAGGGGGCGAGTGGAAACACCATATATTTT.

This chain uses TRBV18 with TRBJ1-5, with 7 bases identical to TRBD1. The J segment lost 4 bases and the V segment lost 0 bases, leaving 12 bases of the junction unmatched. Per germline, CDR1 KGHSH and CDR2 LQKENI. This CDR3 region has 18 residues. CDR3 coding DNA: TGTGCCAGCTCACCACCCGGGCAGGGGGTAGTAGGAAATCAGCCCCAGCATTTT. As protein: CASSPPGQGVVGNQPQHF.

This clone came up once. The chain is built from TRBV19 and TRBJ2-2; 10 bases match TRBD1. The CDR3 runs 18 residues. The ends lost 3 bases at V and 4 bases at J; junction bases unmatched: 11. Germline assignment: CDR1 LNHDA and CDR2 SQIVND (reference sequence). This CDR3 is CASSIRNRQGARTGELFF. DNA for the CDR3: TGTGCCAGTAGTATCCGAAATAGACAGGGGGCTCGCACCGGGGAGCTGTTTTTT.

The chain is built from TRBV5-8 and TRBJ2-7; 7 bases line up with TRBD2. Germline V gene lookup returns CDR1 SGHTS and CDR2 YDEGEE. The CDR3 runs to 15 residues. J lost 0 bases, V lost 0 bases, and 3 bases had no gene match. DNA of the CDR3: TGTGCCAGCAGCTTGGGGACTAGGAACTCCTACGAGCAGTACTTC. Its protein is CASSLGTRNSYEQYF. The whole variable domain, remainder taken from reference TRBV5-8 and TRBJ2-7, is EAGVTQSPTHLIKTRGQQATLRCSPISGHTSVYWYQQALGLGLQFLLWYDEGEERNRGNFPPRFSGRQFPNYSSELNVNALELEDSALYLCASSLGTRNSYEQYFGPGTRLTVT.

V is TRBV15 and J is TRBJ2-7; 7 bases fit TRBD2. The ends lost 1 base at V and 9 bases at J; junction bases unmatched: 18. This CDR3 is built from 17 residues. CDR1 and CDR2 (germline): LNHNV, YYDKDF (reference sequence). In DNA form, the CDR3 reads TGTGCCACCAGCAGAGTTTCTGGCGGGGGTTCTCCGGGTGGGCAGTACTTC. It translates to CATSRVSGGGSPGGQYF.

The chain has TRBV6-5 and TRBJ1-4; D might be TRBD1 (5 bases). Trimming shortened V by 3 bases and J by 6 bases, and 11 bases separated the two germline ends. Germline values: CDR1 MNHEY, CDR2 SVGAGI. The CDR3 spans 14 residues. DNA for the CDR3: TGTGCCAGCAGTTATCACGGGGGAGATGAAAAACTGTTTTTT. This codes for CASSYHGGDEKLFF.

This clone was detected once. V usage is TRBV5-1 and J usage is TRBJ2-2; TRBD2 agrees at 10 bases. V trimming: 4 bases; J trimming: 4 bases; junction bases outside the gene matches: 7. Per germline, CDR1 SGHRS and CDR2 YFSETQ. This CDR3 spans 16 amino acids. The CDR3, as DNA: TGCGCCAGCAGCCCCCTAGCGGGAGAGGTCACCGGGGAGCTGTTTTTT. It yields the protein CASSPLAGEVTGELFF.

The chain uses TRBV29-1 and TRBJ1-1, with a tentative D call TRBD1 (5 bases). The CDR3 runs to 12 residues. CDR1 is SQVTM, CDR2 ANQGSEA, per germline. V was cut by 2 bases and J by 1 base, with 5 bases left in between. CDR3 in amino acids: CSVEQGNTEAFF. The CDR3 coding sequence is TGCAGCGTTGAACAGGGGAACACTGAAGCTTTCTTT. Variable domain in full (rest from reference TRBV29-1 and TRBJ1-1): SAVISQKPSRDICQRGTSLTIQCQVDSQVTMMFWYRQQPGQSLTLIATANQGSEATYESGFVIDKFPISRPNLTFSTLTVSNMSPEDSSIYLCSVEQGNTEAFFGQGTRLTVV.

This rearrangement joins TRBV16 to TRBJ2-7; no definite D call. The CDR3 contains 13 residues. Deletions cut 1 base from V and 6 bases from J, with 10 bases between. CDR1 is KGHSY and CDR2 is FQNENV in the germline V gene. The CDR3 nucleotides are TGTGCCAGCAGCCAATTCCAGGCTGGCGAGCAGTACTTC. It yields the protein CASSQFQAGEQYF.

The V call is TRBV7-9, the J call TRBJ2-2; D is possibly TRBD2 (6 bases). CDR1 and CDR2 from the germline V gene are SEHNR and FQNEAQ (reference sequence). Trimming took 0 bases from V and 10 from J, leaving 12 bases between them. The CDR3 spans 14 residues. CDR3 in amino acids: CASSLASGVKELFF. The CDR3 DNA sequence: TGTGCCAGCAGCTTAGCGTCGGGGGTGAAGGAGCTGTTTTTT.

V and J are TRBV6-1 and TRBJ1-2; D is perhaps TRBD1 (6 bases). V was cut by 7 bases and J by 7 bases, with 16 bases left in between. This CDR3 is 13 amino acids long. From germline, CDR1 is MNHNS and CDR2 SASEGT. CDR3 protein: CASKYPGVGGYTF. CDR3 in DNA: TGTGCCAGCAAATACCCAGGGGTGGGTGGCTACACCTTC.

The gene calls are TRBV10-3 and TRBJ1-1, with a tentative D call TRBD1 (6 bases). V lost 6 bases and J 1 base, leaving 9 bases between the germline ends. From germline, CDR1 is ENHRY and CDR2 SYGVKD. CDR3 length: 13 amino acids. The CDR3 here is CAIRTGENTEAFF. CDR3 DNA sequence: TGTGCCATCAGGACAGGCGAGAACACTGAAGCTTTCTTT.

This clone was detected only once. The chain combines TRBV14 with TRBJ1-1; D call uncertain. This CDR3 is built from 13 residues. V was trimmed by 1 base and J by 8 bases, leaving 11 bases between them. Germline lookup yields CDR1 SGHDN and CDR2 FVKESK. The CDR3, as DNA: TGTGCCAGCAGCCAAGTTTTACGCACAGAAGCTTTCTTT. It encodes CASSQVLRTEAFF.

The chain links TRBV11-3 to TRBJ2-3; D is perhaps TRBD2 (6 bases). This CDR3 spans 18 amino acids. Trimming stripped 4 bases from V and 0 bases from J, with 20 bases between. The V gene's germline CDR1 is SGHNT and CDR2 YENEEA. The CDR3 reads CASSSLDRWRGSTDTQYF. CDR3 sequence (DNA): TGTGCCAGCAGCTCGTTAGATCGTTGGCGGGGCAGCACAGATACGCAGTATTTT. The full variable domain, its missing parts supplied by reference TRBV11-3 and TRBJ2-3, is EAGVVQSPRYKIIEKKQPVAFWCNPISGHNTLYWYLQNLGQGPELLIRYENEEAVDDSQLPKDRFSAERLKGVDSTLKIQPAELGDSAVYLCASSSLDRWRGSTDTQYFGPGTRLTVL.

This clone was seen once. The genes are TRBV6-1 and TRBJ2-5; a possible D gene is TRBD1 (6 bases). The length of the CDR3 is 14 residues. Germline V gene sequence: CDR1 MNHNS, CDR2 SASEGT. The germline V and J ends were trimmed by 0 bases and 3 bases, with 8 bases remaining between them. This chain's CDR3 is CASSEAGGEETQYF. CDR3 DNA sequence: TGTGCCAGCAGTGAAGCAGGGGGAGAAGAGACCCAGTACTTC.

The rearrangement links TRBV4-1 to TRBJ2-3, with D perhaps matching TRBD2 (6 bases). Trimming left V 5 bases short and J 0 bases short, with 12 bases between. The CDR3 runs to 15 residues. Germline V gives CDR1 MGHRA, CDR2 YSYEKL. The CDR3 is CASSRGGVSTDTQYF. Here the CDR3 DNA reads TGCGCCAGCAGCAGGGGCGGGGTTAGCACAGATACGCAGTATTTT.

V gene TRBV19 combines with J gene TRBJ2-5, with 7 bases fitting TRBD2. Germline-derived CDR1 and CDR2 are LNHDA and SQIVND (reference sequence). J gave up 4 bases and V 8 bases, and 10 bases lay outside the gene matches. The CDR3 length is 14 residues. The CDR3 sequence: CASGIPGTTETQYF. Written as DNA, the CDR3 is TGTGCCAGTGGAATTCCCGGGACTACAGAGACCCAGTACTTC.

The chain has TRBV20-1 and TRBJ2-7; TRBD2 is a possible D gene (6 bases). The CDR3 extends over 11 amino acids. The V gene's germline CDR1 is DFQATT and CDR2 SNEGSKA (reference sequence). In nucleotides, the CDR3 is TGCAGCGGCGGGGTTCTCTACGAGCAGTACTTC. Residues: CSGGVLYEQYF.

V gene TRBV6-5 combines with J gene TRBJ1-3; 9 nucleotides match TRBD1. Germline-derived CDR1 and CDR2 are MNHEY and SVGAGI. This CDR3 has 12 residues. V dropped 5 bases and J dropped 14; count of bases not matched to a gene: 7. The CDR3 coding sequence is TGTGCCAGCAGTGACGACAGGGGGTGTCTATATTTT. It codes for CASSDDRGCLYF.